These 24 T cell receptor beta chains were all obtained from the same sample, sequenced in a study of T cell responses to AZD1222 COVID-19 vaccine. Measured with immunoSEQ multiplex PCR; TCRdb has only the in-frame clones, and not every one. Among 150,000 or so clones listed, less than 90% were seen once. This material consisted of peripheral blood, taken on day 0 of MenACWY control vaccination. Receptors originate from an adult in good health.

This clone was seen a few times. The chain has TRBV7-2 and TRBJ1-1; maybe TRBD1 (6 bases). Trimming took off 3 bases at V and 2 bases at J, with 10 bases between the two ends. Germline-derived CDR1 and CDR2 are SGHTA and FQGNSA. The CDR3 is made up of 14 amino acids. This CDR3 is CASSFGQYNTEAFF. The CDR3 region has the DNA TGTGCCAGCAGCTTTGGACAGTATAACACTGAAGCTTTCTTT.

The V call is TRBV10-3, the J call TRBJ2-7; 9 bases line up with TRBD1. The trim removed 5 bases at V and 4 bases at J, leaving 6 bases unmatched. Germline CDR1 reads ENHRY; CDR2 reads SYGVKD. The CDR3 loop spans 14 amino acids. The CDR3 nucleotides read TGTGCCATCAGTTCCGGGACAGGGCTTTACGAGCAGTACGTC. This gives the protein CAISSGTGLYEQYV.

The rearrangement links TRBV19 to TRBJ1-5; D is unclear. This CDR3 is 14 amino acids long. CDR1 LNHDA and CDR2 SQIVND come from the germline V gene (reference sequence). V lost 7 bases and J 2 bases, leaving 12 bases between the germline ends. The CDR3 nucleotides read TGTGCCAGTACCCTCCGGGATGGCAATCAGCCCCAGCATTTT. Translation: CASTLRDGNQPQHF.

The chain recombines TRBV28 with TRBJ2-7; D might be TRBD1 (5 bases). The V gene's germline CDR1 is MDHEN and CDR2 SYDVKM. V was pared by 1 base and J by 3 bases, with 13 bases between. This CDR3 has 15 residues. The CDR3 reads CASSLSAGLVYEQYV. CDR3 nucleotides: TGTGCCAGCAGTTTATCGGCAGGGCTGGTCTACGAGCAGTACGTC.

The J gene is TRBJ1-1, the V gene TRBV20-1, with D hard to call. The CDR3 extends over 14 amino acids. V was pared by 3 bases and J by 5 bases, with 16 bases between. Germline V gene sequence: CDR1 DFQATT, CDR2 SNEGSKA (reference sequence). CDR3 in DNA: TGCAGTGCTAGTGGTCGCAGTGTCGGAACTGAAGCTTTCTTT. It is translated as CSASGRSVGTEAFF.

The chain joins TRBV5-1 to TRBJ2-3; D is possibly TRBD2 (6 bases). V was shortened by 4 bases and J by 0 bases, with 12 bases between the two germline ends. CDR1 is SGHRS, CDR2 YFSETQ, per germline. This CDR3 spans 15 amino acids. CDR3 nucleotide sequence: TGCGCCAGCAGCCCCCTGGCGGGGAGCACAGATACGCAGTATTTT. It codes for CASSPLAGSTDTQYF.

Concerning this clone: The sample holds other DNA sequences that translate to the same CDR3. This chain joins TRBV6-5 and TRBJ2-7; D perhaps matches TRBD1 (5 bases). V lost 2 bases, J lost 2 bases, and 10 bases lay in between. The length of the CDR3 is 14 residues. Germline V gene data show CDR1 as MNHEY and CDR2 as SVGAGI. CDR3 amino acids: CASSYRTSAYEQYF. As DNA, the CDR3 is TGTGCCAGCAGTTACCGGACATCAGCCTACGAGCAGTACTTC.

The rearrangement links TRBV25-1 to TRBJ1-1; D perhaps matches TRBD1 (6 bases). V was trimmed by 1 base and J by 0 bases, leaving 15 bases between them. Germline CDR1 is MGHDK and CDR2 is SYGVNS. This CDR3 has 17 amino acids. The CDR3 protein is CASSEWGGWGMNTEAFF. CDR3 nucleotides: TGTGCCAGCAGTGAATGGGGGGGCTGGGGGATGAACACTGAAGCTTTCTTT.

The V gene is TRBV19, the J gene TRBJ2-3; D could derive from TRBD1 or TRBD2 (7 bases each). There are 16 residues in the CDR3. V lost 3 bases and J lost 4, with 17 bases in between. Germline-derived CDR1 and CDR2 are LNHDA and SQIVND (reference sequence). CDR3 nucleotide sequence: TGTGCCAGTAGTATCTCCAGGGGGGCGGGGGCAGATACGCAGTATTTT. Amino acid sequence: CASSISRGAGADTQYF.

The chain has TRBV3-1 (or the pseudogene TRBV3-2) and TRBJ2-3, with 12 bases aligning to TRBD2. The CDR3 length is 17 residues. The V and J ends lost 5 bases and 0 bases, in that order; junction bases with no gene match: 6. Germline CDR1 is LGHDT and CDR2 is YNNKEL (reference sequence). The CDR3 protein is CASSGRLAGASTDTQYF. The CDR3 region has the DNA TGTGCCAGCAGCGGCCGACTAGCGGGGGCGAGCACAGATACGCAGTATTTT.

The chain carries TRBV28 and TRBJ2-7, with D possibly TRBD2 on 5 matching bases. The germline V and J ends were trimmed by 3 bases and 0 bases, with 9 bases remaining between them. The CDR3 loop spans 14 amino acids. The germline CDR1 and CDR2 sequences are MDHEN and SYDVKM. CDR3 in DNA: TGTGCCAGCAGTTTCCTAGCCATCTCCTACGAGCAGTACTTC. Translated, it gives CASSFLAISYEQYF.

In this sample, this clone turned up once. The V gene is TRBV12-3 or TRBV12-4, the J gene TRBJ1-6; D call uncertain. V lost 5 bases, J lost 8 bases, and 7 bases lay in between. The CDR3 is 12 amino acids. CDR3: CASSPRDSPLHF. DNA for the CDR3: TGTGCCAGCAGTCCCCGCGATTCACCCCTCCACTTT.

The CDR3 protein is CASSQDTDVYEQYF. The DNA of the CDR3 is TGCGCCAGCAGCCAAGATACAGACGTCTACGAGCAGTACTTC. The V and J genes are TRBV4-3 and TRBJ2-7; D is ambiguous. This CDR3 region has 14 residues. V was pared by 0 bases and J by 3 bases, with 9 bases between. Germline CDR1 LGHNA, CDR2 YSLEER.

The genes are TRBV4-3 and TRBJ1-1; 8 nucleotides match TRBD1. The CDR3 consists of 14 residues. V shed 3 bases and J 4 bases; nucleotides not matched to a gene: 4. In germline, CDR1 is LGHNA, CDR2 YSLEER. The CDR3 sequence: CASSQDRVLTEAFF. DNA for the CDR3: TGCGCCAGCAGCCAGGACAGGGTCCTCACTGAAGCTTTCTTT.

The chain combines TRBV10-2 with TRBJ2-5; D unresolved. The CDR3 length is 13 residues. The V gene's germline CDR1 is WSHSY and CDR2 SAAADI. V lost 7 bases, J lost 4 bases, and 13 bases lay in between. CDR3 sequence reads: CASIPDFIETQYF. The CDR3 DNA sequence: TGCGCCAGCATCCCTGATTTCATAGAGACCCAGTACTTC.

The chain is built from TRBV18 and TRBJ2-5; D uncertain. CDR1 is KGHSH and CDR2 is LQKENI in the germline V gene. The CDR3 has 12 residues. Trimming shortened V by 4 bases and J by 2 bases, and 5 bases separated the two germline ends. In DNA, the CDR3 is TGTGCCAGCTCACGGGGTCAAGAGACCCAGTACTTC. Its translation is CASSRGQETQYF.

The J gene is TRBJ2-7, the V gene TRBV19, with 8 bases fitting TRBD1. CDR1 is LNHDA and CDR2 is SQIVND in the germline V gene (reference sequence). Trimming removed 8 bases from V and 5 bases from J; junction bases left unmatched: 11. The CDR3 runs to 14 residues. The CDR3 here is CASRRAGGSNEQYF. The CDR3 nucleotides read TGTGCCAGTCGTAGGGCAGGGGGCTCGAACGAGCAGTACTTC.

V usage is TRBV7-9 and J usage is TRBJ2-7, with 7 bases matching TRBD1. The CDR3 is 13 residues long. The trim removed 5 bases at V and 2 bases at J, leaving 3 bases unmatched. Germline V gene sequence: CDR1 SEHNR, CDR2 FQNEAQ (reference sequence). CDR3 sequence: CASSRQGTYEQYV. The CDR3 coding sequence is TGTGCCAGCAGCCGACAGGGAACCTACGAGCAGTACGTC.

This rearrangement joins TRBV19 to TRBJ1-6; no reliable D call. Trimming shortened V by 9 bases and J by 11 bases, and 17 bases separated the two germline ends. This CDR3 has 13 residues. CDR1 and CDR2 (germline): LNHDA, SQIVND (reference sequence). The DNA of the CDR3 is TGTGCCAGCCGGACCGGATTTGGGGCACCCCTCCACTTT. Its translation is CASRTGFGAPLHF.

CDR3 nucleotide sequence: TGTGCCAGCAGCTTTCCTGGAAACACCGGGGAGCTGTTTTTT. Translating gives CASSFPGNTGELFF. V is TRBV7-8 and J is TRBJ2-2; no firm D call. The CDR3 runs to 14 residues. Trimming cost V 3 bases and J 2 bases, with 7 bases left between them. Germline V CDR1 and CDR2: SGHVS, FQNEAQ.

The V gene is TRBV28, the J gene TRBJ1-2, with 7 bases fitting TRBD1. CDR3 size: 15 residues. CDR1 and CDR2 (germline): MDHEN, SYDVKM. The V segment lost 5 bases and the J segment 0 bases; nucleotides outside the gene matches: 6. The CDR3 spells CASSPRGGANYGYTF. CDR3 bases: TGTGCCAGCAGTCCCAGGGGGGGGGCTAACTATGGCTACACCTTC.

CDR3 bases: TGTGCCAGCAGCTTAGCGTCGGTAGCGGGAGTCCCCTACGAGCAGTACTTC. It codes for CASSLASVAGVPYEQYF. The chain has TRBV7-9 and TRBJ2-7, with 9 bases aligning to TRBD2. CDR3 length: 17 amino acids. From germline, CDR1 is SEHNR and CDR2 FQNEAQ (reference sequence). After removal of 0 bases from V and 2 bases from J, the junction contained 8 bases not matched to a gene.

The chain uses TRBV6-1 and TRBJ2-7; 8 bases match TRBD1. CDR3 size: 15 residues. Germline V gives CDR1 MNHNS, CDR2 SASEGT. V dropped 0 bases and J dropped 3; count of bases not matched to a gene: 4. The CDR3, as DNA: TGTGCCAGCAGTGAAGCGGCAGGGGGCCTCTACGAGCAGTACGTC. Protein sequence: CASSEAAGGLYEQYV.

The chain combines TRBV5-6 with TRBJ2-7; no clear D gene. The ends were cut back, 4 bases at V and 6 bases at J, with 11 bases in the middle. This CDR3 is built from 12 residues. Germline assignment: CDR1 SGHDT and CDR2 YYEEEE. In nucleotides, the CDR3 is TGTGCCAGCAGCCCTGTTTCGGGCGAGCAGTACTTC. Its translation: CASSPVSGEQYF.